This passage covers 21 T cell receptor beta chains from one sample sequenced in a study of T-cell memory formation after mild COVID-19. TCRdb reanalysed the 5' RACE reads using MiXCR and keeps one entry per CDR3 protein. The data hold fewer than 300,000 distinct CDR3 sequences, with 16% observed a single time. The material sequenced was PBMCs or a T cell subset sorted from them (not recorded which). The receptors derive from a man aged 18 to 29 who had mild COVID-19 (a few samples of this study predate the infection). Cell type and time point are not known.

CDR3 DNA: TGTGCCAGCAGCTTAGTTGGAGGGTGGAATGAGCAGTTCTTC. Its protein is CASSLVGGWNEQFF. The J gene is TRBJ2-1, the V gene TRBV7-9, with a possible D match to TRBD2 (6 bases). The CDR3 runs to 14 residues. In germline, CDR1 is SEHNR, CDR2 FQNEAQ (reference sequence). With 1 base removed from V and 7 bases from J, the gap between germline ends came to 11 bases.

The chain uses TRBV10-3 and TRBJ1-1; no reliable D call. CDR1 is ENHRY and CDR2 is SYGVKD in the germline V gene. The CDR3 is 15 amino acids. Trimming cost V 2 bases and J 5 bases, with 15 bases left between them. CDR3 sequence (DNA): TGTGCCATCAGTGAGACCACCTGGACGGGAACTGAAGCTTTCTTT. Its translation is CAISETTWTGTEAFF.

The chain links TRBV6-5 to TRBJ1-5; D gene ambiguous. Germline lookup yields CDR1 MNHEY and CDR2 SVGAGI. This CDR3 has 15 residues. Trimming cost V 2 bases and J 0 bases, with 8 bases left between them. The CDR3 coding sequence is TGTGCCAGCAGTTACAAAGGCTATAGCAATCAGCCCCAGCATTTT. This codes for CASSYKGYSNQPQHF.

This clonotype was counted a few times. The V and J genes are TRBV6-5 and TRBJ2-1; D gene unclear. The ends were cut back, 6 bases at V and 8 bases at J, with 11 bases in the middle. Germline assignment: CDR1 MNHEY and CDR2 SVGAGI. The CDR3 is 12 amino acids. The CDR3 reads CASSSTIDEQFF. The DNA for the CDR3 is TGTGCCAGCAGCTCTACAATCGATGAGCAGTTCTTC.

This clonotype was found a few times. This chain links TRBV5-1 with TRBJ2-1; D ambiguous. The V gene's germline CDR1 is SGHRS and CDR2 YFSETQ. The V end was cut by 0 bases, the J end by 3 bases, with 7 bases between. This CDR3 region has 14 residues. CDR3 in DNA: TGCGCCAGCAGCTTGGGTTACGACTACAATGAGCAGTTCTTC. Encoded protein: CASSLGYDYNEQFF.

This clonotype has more than one count but fewer than ten. The gene calls are TRBV6-5 and TRBJ2-7; 10 nucleotides match TRBD1. CDR3 length: 14 residues. The V segment lost 6 bases and the J segment 5 bases; nucleotides outside the gene matches: 7. Germline lookup yields CDR1 MNHEY and CDR2 SVGAGI. For the CDR3, the DNA is TGTGCCAGCAGGGGACAGGGGATGAGAGACGAGCAGTACGTC. It translates to CASRGQGMRDEQYV.

The chain recombines TRBV7-2 with TRBJ2-5; 8 nucleotides match TRBD2. The CDR3 has 13 amino acids. From germline, CDR1 is SGHTA and CDR2 FQGNSA. V dropped 5 bases and J dropped 10; count of bases not matched to a gene: 9. CDR3 coding DNA: TGTGCCAGCAGCCCGCGCGGGGGGACGGGCCAGTACTTC. Translating it yields CASSPRGGTGQYF.

This clonotype was picked up a small number of times. The J gene is TRBJ2-1, the V gene TRBV7-2; 7 positions agree with TRBD2. The CDR3 extends over 14 amino acids. The J segment lost 8 bases and the V segment lost 4 bases, leaving 8 bases of the junction unmatched. Per germline, CDR1 SGHTA and CDR2 FQGNSA. The CDR3 sequence: CASSSGASGDEQFF. CDR3 sequence (DNA): TGTGCCAGCAGCTCCGGGGCTAGCGGCGATGAGCAGTTCTTC. The variable domain in full, completed from reference TRBV7-2 and TRBJ2-1, reads GAGVSQSPSNKVTEKGKDVELRCDPISGHTALYWYRQSLGQGLEFLIYFQGNSAPDKSGLPSDRFSAERTGGSVSTLTIQRTQQEDSAVYLCASSSGASGDEQFFGPGTRLTVL.

This clonotype showed up just a few times. The J gene is TRBJ2-3, the V gene TRBV20-1; 9 nucleotides match TRBD1. Germline CDR1 and CDR2: DFQATT and SNEGSKA (reference sequence). V shed 4 bases and J 4 bases; nucleotides not matched to a gene: 9. The CDR3 contains 15 residues. CDR3 sequence reads: CSAKNPGQGSDTQYF. The CDR3 DNA reads TGCAGTGCTAAAAACCCAGGACAGGGGTCAGATACGCAGTATTTT.

This clonotype appeared many times. This CDR3 is CASSRWTGASYNEQFF. The CDR3 DNA reads TGTGCCAGCAGCCGATGGACAGGGGCCTCCTACAATGAGCAGTTCTTC. The chain couples TRBV7-9 to TRBJ2-1, with 9 bases that match TRBD1. Germline V lookup: CDR1 SEHNR, CDR2 FQNEAQ (reference sequence). Germline trimming cut 5 bases from V and 0 bases from J; bases unmatched to any gene: 5. The CDR3 is 16 residues long.

This clonotype was counted between two and nine times. This chain connects TRBV5-1 to TRBJ2-7; D is possibly TRBD1 (5 bases). Germline V gene lookup returns CDR1 SGHRS and CDR2 YFSETQ. This CDR3 spans 16 amino acids. The V end was cut by 0 bases, the J end by 0 bases, with 13 bases between. CDR3 DNA sequence: TGCGCCAGCAGCTTGGCCGACAGAAGTAGCTCCTACGAGCAGTACTTC. Translated: CASSLADRSSSYEQYF.

This chain joins TRBV4-2 and TRBJ2-5; D unresolved. The CDR3 is 15 amino acids. Trimming pared 0 bases from V and 5 bases from J, leaving 13 bases between. The germline gives CDR1 LGHNA, CDR2 YNFKEQ. This chain's CDR3 is CASSQESVVGETQYF. For the CDR3, the DNA is TGTGCCAGCAGCCAAGAATCGGTAGTGGGGGAGACCCAGTACTTC.

This clonotype was picked up a small number of times. This sequence joins TRBV15 and TRBJ1-4, with 7 bases matching TRBD1. Germline CDR1 reads LNHNV; CDR2 reads YYDKDF (reference sequence). V shed 5 bases, J shed 5 bases, and the junction held 2 bases outside the gene matches. The CDR3 runs to 13 residues. The CDR3 nucleotides are TGTGCCACCAGCTTACAGGGGAATGAAAAACTGTTTTTT. As protein: CATSLQGNEKLFF. Based on the CDR3 plus reference TRBV15 and TRBJ1-4, the full variable domain is DAMVIQNPRYQVTQFGKPVTLSCSQTLNHNVMYWYQQKSSQAPKLLFHYYDKDFNNEADTPDNFQSRRPNTSFCFLDIRSPGLGDTAMYLCATSLQGNEKLFFGSGTQLSVL.

This clonotype was counted a few times. The rearrangement uses TRBV3-1 and TRBJ2-3; 8 bases align to TRBD2. Germline CDR1 is LGHDT and CDR2 is YNNKEL (reference sequence). J gave up 1 base and V 4 bases, and 7 bases lay outside the gene matches. There are 16 residues in the CDR3. CDR3 in DNA: TGTGCCAGCAGCCGGGAGCTAGCGGGCCGCACAGATACGCAGTATTTT. This encodes CASSRELAGRTDTQYF.

This clonotype rates as medium-sized. The gene calls are TRBV6-5 and TRBJ2-4; 9 nucleotides match TRBD2. Germline values: CDR1 MNHEY, CDR2 SVGAGI. The CDR3 spans 15 residues. The CDR3 protein is CATAGGPESKNIQYF. The CDR3 coding sequence is TGTGCTACGGCGGGGGGGCCGGAGTCCAAAAACATTCAGTACTTC.

In this sample, this clonotype turned up a few times. The rearrangement joins TRBV5-1 to TRBJ2-5; tentative D call: TRBD2 (6 bases). The CDR3 has 17 residues. V lost 0 bases, J lost 0 bases, and 15 bases lay in between. CDR1 and CDR2 (germline): SGHRS, YFSETQ. CDR3 nucleotides: TGCGCCAGCAGCTTGGCCCTGAGTAGCGGAGACCAAGAGACCCAGTACTTC. Amino acids: CASSLALSSGDQETQYF. The whole variable domain, filled in from reference TRBV5-1 and TRBJ2-5, reads KAGVTQTPRYLIKTRGQQVTLSCSPISGHRSVSWYQQTPGQGLQFLFEYFSETQRNKGNFPGRFSGRQFSNSRSEMNVSTLELGDSALYLCASSLALSSGDQETQYFGPGTRLLVL.

The CDR3 region is CASGLGRSGGYNEQFF. CDR3 coding DNA: TGTGCCAGCGGCTTAGGGAGGAGCGGGGGATACAATGAGCAGTTCTTC. The gene calls are TRBV6-5 and TRBJ2-1; 8 nucleotides match TRBD2. V shed 8 bases and J 4 bases; nucleotides not matched to a gene: 13. The CDR3 runs 16 residues. Per germline, CDR1 MNHEY and CDR2 SVGAGI.

In its sample, this clonotype was seen a few times. The chain links TRBV6-1 to TRBJ1-4; D is possibly TRBD1 (6 bases). V lost 6 bases, J lost 0 bases, and 14 bases lay in between. The V gene's germline CDR1 is MNHNS and CDR2 SASEGT. The CDR3 runs 16 residues. In nucleotides, the CDR3 is TGTGCCAGCAGAACACGACAGGTAGCAACTAATGAAAAACTGTTTTTT. Translation: CASRTRQVATNEKLFF.

The rearrangement links TRBV19 to TRBJ2-1; 7 nucleotides match TRBD1. This CDR3 is built from 14 residues. The V segment lost 9 bases and the J segment 4 bases; nucleotides outside the gene matches: 9. Germline lookup yields CDR1 LNHDA and CDR2 SQIVND (reference sequence). CDR3 sequence reads: CASRPRGPYNEQFF. Written as DNA, the CDR3 is TGTGCCAGCCGGCCTAGGGGGCCTTACAATGAGCAGTTCTTC.

This clonotype was seen ten or more times. This chain connects TRBV7-2 to TRBJ1-6; the match to TRBD1 covers 7 bases. Germline lookup yields CDR1 SGHTA and CDR2 FQGNSA. This CDR3 region has 14 residues. With 2 bases clipped from V and 7 bases from J, the junction kept 2 bases outside the gene matches. The CDR3 here is CASSLRTGNSPLHF. The CDR3 coding sequence is TGTGCCAGCAGCTTAAGGACAGGAAATTCACCCCTCCACTTT.

In DNA, the CDR3 is TGCGCCAGCAGCTTGGTCGTGGGGTCCGGGAATTCACCCCTCCACTTT. It specifies CASSLVVGSGNSPLHF. The chain employs TRBV5-1 and TRBJ1-6, with D unclear. Germline CDR1 is SGHRS and CDR2 is YFSETQ. Trimming stripped 0 bases from V and 7 bases from J, with 14 bases between. This CDR3 has 16 amino acids.